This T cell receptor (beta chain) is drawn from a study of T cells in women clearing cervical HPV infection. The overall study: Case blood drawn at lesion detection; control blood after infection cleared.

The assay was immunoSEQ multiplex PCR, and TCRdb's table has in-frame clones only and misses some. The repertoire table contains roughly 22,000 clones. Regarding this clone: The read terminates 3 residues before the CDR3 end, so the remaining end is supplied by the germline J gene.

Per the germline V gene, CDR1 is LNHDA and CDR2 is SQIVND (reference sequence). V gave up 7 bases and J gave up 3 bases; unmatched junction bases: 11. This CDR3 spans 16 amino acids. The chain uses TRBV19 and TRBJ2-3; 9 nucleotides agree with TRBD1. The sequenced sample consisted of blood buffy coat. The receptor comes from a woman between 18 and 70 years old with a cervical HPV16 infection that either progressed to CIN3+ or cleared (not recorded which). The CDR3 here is CASTVTGGGLTDTQYF. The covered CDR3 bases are TGTGCCAGTACGGTAACAGGGGGCGGATTGACAGATACG. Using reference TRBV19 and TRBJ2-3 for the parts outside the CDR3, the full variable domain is DGGITQSPKYLFRKEGQNVTLSCEQNLNHDAMYWYRQDPGQGLRLIYYSQIVNDFQKGDIAEGYSVSREKKESFPLTVTSAQKNPTAFYLCASTVTGGGLTDTQYFGPGTRLTVL.